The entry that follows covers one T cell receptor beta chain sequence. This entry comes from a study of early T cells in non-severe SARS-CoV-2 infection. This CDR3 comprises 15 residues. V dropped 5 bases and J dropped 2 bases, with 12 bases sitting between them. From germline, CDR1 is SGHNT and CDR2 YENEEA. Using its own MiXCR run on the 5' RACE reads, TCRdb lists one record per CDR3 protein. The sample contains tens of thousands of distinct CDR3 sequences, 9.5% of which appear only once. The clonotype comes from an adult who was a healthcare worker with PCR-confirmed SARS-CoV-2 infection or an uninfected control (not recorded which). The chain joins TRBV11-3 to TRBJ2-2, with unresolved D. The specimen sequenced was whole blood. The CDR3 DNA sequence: TGTGCCAGCAGCCCTTATGGAACAAACACCGGGGAGCTGTTTTTT. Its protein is CASSPYGTNTGELFF.